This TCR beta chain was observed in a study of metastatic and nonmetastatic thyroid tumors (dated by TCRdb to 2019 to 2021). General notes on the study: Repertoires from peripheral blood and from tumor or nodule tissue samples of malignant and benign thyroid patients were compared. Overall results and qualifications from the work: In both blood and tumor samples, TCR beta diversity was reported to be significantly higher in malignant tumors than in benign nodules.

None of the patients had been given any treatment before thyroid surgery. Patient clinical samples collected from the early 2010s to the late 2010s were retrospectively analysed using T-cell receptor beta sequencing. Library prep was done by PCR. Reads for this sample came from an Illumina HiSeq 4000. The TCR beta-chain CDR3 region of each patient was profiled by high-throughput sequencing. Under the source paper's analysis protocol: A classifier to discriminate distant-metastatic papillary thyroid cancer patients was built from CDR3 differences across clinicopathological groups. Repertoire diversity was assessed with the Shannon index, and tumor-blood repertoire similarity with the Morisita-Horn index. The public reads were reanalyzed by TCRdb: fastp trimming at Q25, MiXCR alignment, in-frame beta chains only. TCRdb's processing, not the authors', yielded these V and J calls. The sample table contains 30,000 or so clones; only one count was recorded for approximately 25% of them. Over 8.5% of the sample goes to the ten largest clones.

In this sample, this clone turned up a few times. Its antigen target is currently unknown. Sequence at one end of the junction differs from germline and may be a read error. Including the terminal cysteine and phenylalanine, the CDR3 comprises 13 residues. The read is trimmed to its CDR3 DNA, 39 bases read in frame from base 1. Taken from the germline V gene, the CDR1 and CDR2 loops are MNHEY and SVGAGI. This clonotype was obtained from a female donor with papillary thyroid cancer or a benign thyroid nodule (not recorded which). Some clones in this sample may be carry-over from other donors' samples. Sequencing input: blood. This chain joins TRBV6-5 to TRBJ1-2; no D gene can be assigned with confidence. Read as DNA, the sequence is TGTGCCGGCAGTTTTGACGGGGATTATGTCTACACCTTC. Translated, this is CAGSFDGDYVYTF.